These T cell receptor beta chains were read from a single sample in a study of OX40 agonist ivuxolimab in advanced cancers. Sequenced by immunoSEQ multiplex PCR; TCRdb stores in-frame clones only, minus some. The data contain 90,000 to 95,000 clones, approximately 89% of them singletons. The sequenced sample was CD4+ or CD8+ T cells sorted from blood, obtained in a trial of the OX40 agonist ivuxolimab. These receptors came from an adult with an advanced solid tumor such as melanoma, head and neck, liver or kidney cancer. The CDR3 runs from the conserved cysteine through the conserved F or W. A D gene is named only where the DNA matches it firmly.

J gene | V gene | D gene | CDR3 protein
TRBJ2-7 | TRBV5-4 | . | CASSGGTRSYEQYF
TRBJ2-1 | TRBV9 | TRBD2 | CASSSGTSGRNEQFF
TRBJ1-4 | TRBV29-1 | TRBD1 | CSAGTGGVEKLFF
TRBJ1-5 | TRBV19 | TRBD1 | CASSTSTGGPNQPQHF
TRBJ2-5 | TRBV5-1 | TRBD1 | CASSMGDSQETQYF
TRBJ2-3 | TRBV9 | . | CASTAETGVGDTQYF
TRBJ2-7 | TRBV5-1 | TRBD2 | CASSPRLGGSYEQYF
TRBJ2-3 | TRBV15 | TRBD1 | CATSRDWTGGRDTQYF
TRBJ2-1 | TRBV6-6 | TRBD1 | CASSSLQGENEQFF
TRBJ1-2 | TRBV9 | . | CASSALTGAYTNGYTF
TRBJ2-2 | TRBV19 | TRBD1 | CASRLPGQMNTGELFF
TRBJ2-1 | TRBV5-4 | TRBD2 | CASSLSGRAYNEQFF
TRBJ1-1 | TRBV9 | . | CASSVVPQGRRTEAFF
TRBJ2-1 | TRBV12-2 | . | CASRFPRLSGRTEFF
TRBJ2-7 | TRBV5-1 | . | CASSLSTGYEQYF
TRBJ1-2 | TRBV28 | . | CASSLLGASYGYTF
TRBJ1-2 | TRBV7-9 | TRBD1 | CASSAGQSYGYTF
TRBJ1-3 | TRBV19 | . | CASTPSSGNTIYF
TRBJ2-5 | TRBV19 | TRBD1 | CASSIYDRDGETQYF
TRBJ2-2 | TRBV5-4 | TRBD2 | CASSLGAGNTGELFF
TRBJ2-3 | TRBV6-5 | TRBD2 | CASTWGLAGTDTQYF
TRBJ2-1 | TRBV6-8 | . | CASSYSKYNEQFF
TRBJ1-2 | TRBV12-5 | . | CASGLVQGVGSLSNYGYTF
TRBJ2-3 | TRBV9 | . | CASSVGVDTQYF
TRBJ2-2 | TRBV11-3 | TRBD2 | CASSVSGRTGELFF
TRBJ2-2 | TRBV4-3 | TRBD2 | CASSPTSVNTGELFF
TRBJ2-3 | TRBV5-1 | TRBD2 | CASSLTTSGSGDTQYF
TRBJ1-2 | TRBV14 | TRBD1 | CASSLGTGGYTF
TRBJ1-4 | TRBV2 | TRBD1 | CASRGTGPNEKLFF
TRBJ2-2 | TRBV2 | . | CASSDFHTGELFF
TRBJ1-2 | TRBV7-9 | TRBD1 | CASSPRTGTGGGGYTF
TRBJ2-2 | TRBV18 | . | CASSPSSGELFF
TRBJ2-5 | TRBV5-1 | TRBD1 | CASTRDRVEETQYF
TRBJ1-1 | TRBV9 | TRBD1 | CASSRQGGTEAFF
TRBJ2-7 | TRBV19 | TRBD1 | CASSTQGQGFYEQYF
TRBJ1-2 | TRBV28 | . | CASRDGNYGYTF
TRBJ1-2 | TRBV7-8 | . | CASSPRTAYGYTF
TRBJ1-1 | TRBV10-3 | TRBD1 | CAIRGQGARTEAFF
TRBJ1-2 | TRBV6-1 | TRBD1 | CASRPGTGNNYGYTF
TRBJ2-1 | TRBV9 | TRBD2 | CASSVLGSGSNSYNEQFF
TRBJ2-1 | TRBV6-6 | . | CASSYYRNEQFF
TRBJ2-3 | TRBV11-3 | . | CASTRDPSVDTQYF
TRBJ1-1 | TRBV27 | . | CASSLGRQRNTEAFF
TRBJ2-1 | TRBV7-6 | TRBD2 | CASSPRTGTSGSYNEQFF
TRBJ2-3 | TRBV28 | TRBD2 | CASAGGHQDTQYF
TRBJ1-2 | TRBV6-4 | . | CASSPGLGWGYTF